This TCR beta chain was sequenced for a study of T cell changes during pregnancy in multiple sclerosis. There are 15 residues in the CDR3. In germline, CDR1 is PRHDT, CDR2 FYEKMQ (reference sequence). The V end lost 0 bases, the J end lost 1 base, and 9 bases lay between the germline ends. Measured with immunoSEQ multiplex PCR; TCRdb has only the in-frame clones, and not every one. The top ten clones hold approximately 2% of a sample with roughly 60,000 clones, about nine tenths of them seen once. V is TRBV13 and J is TRBJ1-1; a possible D gene is TRBD1 (6 bases). The receptor was isolated from a female donor in good health, enrolled as a control in a pregnancy study. This specimen consisted of peripheral blood, obtained in the second trimester of pregnancy. CDR3 DNA sequence: TGTGCCAGCAGCTTAGGGACAGGTGGGAACACTGAAGCTTTCTTT. Amino acids: CASSLGTGGNTEAFF.